Given below is one TCR beta chain in context. Its antigen has not been determined. The record has no base qualities; no much larger clone is one base away. The data were produced on an Illumina HiSeq 1500. Using fastp at Q25 and MiXCR, TCRdb reprocessed the public reads and kept productive beta chains. When rows share a CDR3 protein, they turn into one entry using the most common DNA and genes. This sample has hundreds of thousands of distinct CDR3 sequences in its table, and roughly 26% of those were observed once. In total, the top ten clones hold 7.5% to 9% of the sample. The source of the sample is a study of T cell repertoires in cytomegalovirus infection (dated by TCRdb to between 2019 and 2020). Some background on the complete study: The HLA type of each donor mattered for the analysis, because public TCR beta signatures pointed to carriage of CMV infection along with the matching HLA type.

The junction shows trimming of 5 bases on V and 2 bases on J, and the gene matches do not reach 6 bases of it. The CDR3 starts with the cysteine, ends with the phenylalanine, and has 15 residues. Only CDR3 DNA is held: 45 bases, read in frame from base 1. CDR1 and CDR2 (SGHAT, FQNNGV) derive from the germline V gene. Here is what the overall study found, with its caveats: Carriers of CMV infection plus the relevant HLA type were discriminated by the cumulative frequency of public TCR beta family members in the study cohort and in an independent approximately 400-donor cohort. The ex vivo response was dominated by HLA-C-restricted CMV-specific TCR beta clonotypes, which also provided the single most frequent clonotype in two of eight donors.

The rearranged chain carries TRBV11-2 and TRBJ1-1, and 9 bases in between align with TRBD1. The origin of this receptor is a human donor in good health (CMV status not recorded). Some clones in this sample may be carry-over from other donors' samples. Input material: CD8+ T cells from PBMCs. The DNA sequence is as follows: TGTGCCAGCAGCGGACAGGGGTTTTTAAACACTGAAGCTTTCTTT. It is translated as CASSGQGFLNTEAFF.